The text below deals with one T cell receptor (beta chain). Germline V CDR1 and CDR2: SGHAT, FQNNGV. CDR3 length: 20 amino acids. The V and J ends lost 0 bases and 5 bases, in that order; junction bases with no gene match: 16. This specimen belongs to a study of control samples from healthy donors and cancer patients. Clones were sequenced by immunoSEQ multiplex PCR, and TCRdb holds only the in-frame ones, with some missing. The data show around 110,000 clones, over 90% seen once. Sequences were obtained from blood. This TCR derives from a man aged 30 to 45 in good health. V and J are TRBV11-2 and TRBJ2-1; 10 nucleotides line up with TRBD2. The CDR3 bases are TGTGCCAGCAGCTTAGAAGCGGGGGGGAATGTTCGTCTCCTAGACAATGAGCAGTTCTTC. It yields the protein CASSLEAGGNVRLLDNEQFF.